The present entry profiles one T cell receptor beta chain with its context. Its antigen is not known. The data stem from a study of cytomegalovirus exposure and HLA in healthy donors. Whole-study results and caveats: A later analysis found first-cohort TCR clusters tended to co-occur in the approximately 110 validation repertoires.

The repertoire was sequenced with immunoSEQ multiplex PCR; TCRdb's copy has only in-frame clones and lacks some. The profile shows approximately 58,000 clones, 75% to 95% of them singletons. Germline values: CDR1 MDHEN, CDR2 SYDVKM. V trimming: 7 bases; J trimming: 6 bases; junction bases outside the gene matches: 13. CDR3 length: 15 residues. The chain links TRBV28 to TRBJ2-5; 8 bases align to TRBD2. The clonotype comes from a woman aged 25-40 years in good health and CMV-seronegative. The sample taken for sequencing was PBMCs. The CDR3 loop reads CASTGGVGIGQTQYF. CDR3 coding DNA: TGTGCCAGCACCGGGGGGGTAGGAATTGGACAGACCCAGTACTTC.